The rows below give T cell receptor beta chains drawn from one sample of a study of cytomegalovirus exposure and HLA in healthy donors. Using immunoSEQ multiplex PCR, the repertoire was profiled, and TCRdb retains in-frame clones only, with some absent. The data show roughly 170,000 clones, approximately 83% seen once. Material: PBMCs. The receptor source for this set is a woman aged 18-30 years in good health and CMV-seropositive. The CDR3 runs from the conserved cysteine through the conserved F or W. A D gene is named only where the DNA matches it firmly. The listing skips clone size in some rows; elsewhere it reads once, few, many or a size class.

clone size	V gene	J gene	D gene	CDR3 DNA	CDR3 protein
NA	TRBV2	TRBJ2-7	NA	TGTGCCAGCAGTGACCTGGAAAGCGGCACCTACGAGCAGTACTTC	CASSDLESGTYEQYF
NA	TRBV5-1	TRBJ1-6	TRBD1	TGCGCCAGCAGCGCGGACAGGGGAGTTAATTCACCCCTCCACTTT	CASSADRGVNSPLHF
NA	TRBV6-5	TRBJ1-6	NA	TGTGCCAGCAGTGACACAGGGAACTTCTCACCCCTCCACTTT	CASSDTGNFSPLHF
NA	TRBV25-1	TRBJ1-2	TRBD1	TGTGCCAGCAGTCTGGGGACAGGGGGCGATGGCTACACCTTC	CASSLGTGGDGYTF
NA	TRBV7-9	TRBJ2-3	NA	TGTGCCAGCAGCCCACGACTAGGTACAGATACGCAGTATTTT	CASSPRLGTDTQYF
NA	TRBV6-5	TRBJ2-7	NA	TGTGCCAGCAGTTACCTCCCCGTTGGCTCCGAGCAGTACTTC	CASSYLPVGSEQYF
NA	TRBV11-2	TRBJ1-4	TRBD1	TGTGCCAGCAGCTCGGCCTACAGGGGGCGGGTTGAAAAACTGTTTTTT	CASSSAYRGRVEKLFF
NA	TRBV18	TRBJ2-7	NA	TGTGCCAGCTCACCAGCGAGGAGCTCCTACGAGCAGTACTTC	CASSPARSSYEQYF
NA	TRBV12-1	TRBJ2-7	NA	TGTGCCAGCAGCGGAGATTCCTACGAGCAGTACTTC	CASSGDSYEQYF
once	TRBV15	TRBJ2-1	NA	TGTGCCACCAGCAGATATTCCCTCGCGGGGGCCGACCACGGGTTTGAGGATGAGCAGTTCTTC	CATSRYSLAGADHGFEDEQFF
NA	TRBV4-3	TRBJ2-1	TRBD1	TGCGCCAGCAGCCAGGAACGCCCGGGACAGGGCGCCCTTCCTTCCTACAATGAGCAGTTCTTC	CASSQERPGQGALPSYNEQFF
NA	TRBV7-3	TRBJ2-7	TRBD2	TGTGCCAGCAGCTTGGGTAGCGGGCCAGCCTACGAGCAGTACTTC	CASSLGSGPAYEQYF
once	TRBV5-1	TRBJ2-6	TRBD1	TGCGCCAGCAGCTTGGGGGACAGGGCTGGGGCCAACGTCCTGACTTTC	CASSLGDRAGANVLTF
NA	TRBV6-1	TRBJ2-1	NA	TGTGCCAGCAGTGAAGGTAGGGGGGGGCCCTACAATGAGCAGTTCTTC	CASSEGRGGPYNEQFF
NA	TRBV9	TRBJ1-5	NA	TGTGCCAGCAGCCCGGACGGACTGAATCAGCCCCAGCATTTT	CASSPDGLNQPQHF
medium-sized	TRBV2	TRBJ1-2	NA	TGTGCCAGCATGAGGATTAACTATGGCTACACCTTC	CASMRINYGYTF
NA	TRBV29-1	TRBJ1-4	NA	TGCAGCTTCGGCGGGGGTGAAAAACTGTTTTTT	CSFGGGEKLFF
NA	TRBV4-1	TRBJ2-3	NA	TGCGCCAGCAGCCAAAAAGCCACAGATACGCAGTATTTT	CASSQKATDTQYF
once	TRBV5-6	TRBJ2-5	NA	TGTGCCAGCAGCTTCGGTTTTCTAAACCAAGAGACCCAGTACTTC	CASSFGFLNQETQYF
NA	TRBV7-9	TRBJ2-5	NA	TGTGCCAGCAGCTTCTCAGAGACCCAGTACTTC	CASSFSETQYF
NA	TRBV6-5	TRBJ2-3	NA	TGTGCCAGCAGTTACAGCTCAGACAGGCATACGCAGTATTTT	CASSYSSDRHTQYF
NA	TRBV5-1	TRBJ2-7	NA	TGCGCCAGCAGCTTGGATAAGGGGCGACACGAGCAGTACTTC	CASSLDKGRHEQYF
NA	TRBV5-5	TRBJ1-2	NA	TGTGCCAGCACCCGCCGGGACAACTCACTTAACTATGGCTACACCTTC	CASTRRDNSLNYGYTF
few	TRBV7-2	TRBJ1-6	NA	TGTGCCAGCAGCTTGGGAAGGGGTGCCTCACCCCTCCACTTT	CASSLGRGASPLHF
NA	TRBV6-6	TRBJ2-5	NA	TGTGCCAGCAGCTTACCAGGGGAGACCCAGTACTTC	CASSLPGETQYF
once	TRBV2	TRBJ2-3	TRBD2	TGTGCCAGCAGGCCAAGCGGGGGGGCTAATACGCAGTATTTT	CASRPSGGANTQYF
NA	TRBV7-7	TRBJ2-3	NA	TGTGCCAGCAGCTCCCGTTACACAGATACGCAGTATTTT	CASSSRYTDTQYF
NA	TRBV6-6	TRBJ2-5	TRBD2	TGTGCCAGCAGTTACACAGGCGGGGGGGCGGAGACCCAGTACTTC	CASSYTGGGAETQYF
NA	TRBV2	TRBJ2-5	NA	TGTGCCAGCAGCAGGGGTCAGGAGACCCAGTACTTC	CASSRGQETQYF
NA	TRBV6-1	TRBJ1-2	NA	TGTGCCAGCAGGCCTACAGGGTCAGAGGGCTACACCTTC	CASRPTGSEGYTF
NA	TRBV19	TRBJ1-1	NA	TGTGCCAGTTTTGGCCCCCTCCTGAACACTGAAGCTTTCTTT	CASFGPLLNTEAFF
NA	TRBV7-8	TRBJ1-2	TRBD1	TGTGCCAGCAGTGACAGGGGGGACTATGGCTACACCTTC	CASSDRGDYGYTF
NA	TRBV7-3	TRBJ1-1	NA	TGTGCCAGCAGCTTTGGCGGAACCCAAGCTTTCTTT	CASSFGGTQAFF
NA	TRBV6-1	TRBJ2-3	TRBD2	TGTGCCAGCAGGGGAGGGTTCCGCGATACGCAGTATTTT	CASRGGFRDTQYF
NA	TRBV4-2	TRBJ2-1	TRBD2	TGTGCCAGCAGCCAGGAACTGGCGGGGGGTTTTGAGCAGTTCTTC	CASSQELAGGFEQFF
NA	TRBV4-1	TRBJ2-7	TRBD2	TGCGCCAGCAGCCAAGAGGTGGCTAGCGGTCACCGGGAGCAGTACTTC	CASSQEVASGHREQYF
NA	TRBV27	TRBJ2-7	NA	TGTGCCAGCAGTTTAGACAGCTCCTGGGGTTACGAGCAGTACTTC	CASSLDSSWGYEQYF
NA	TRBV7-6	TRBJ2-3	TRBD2	TGTGCCAGCAGCTTAGCCAGCGGGGGTGGCACAGATACGCAGTATTTT	CASSLASGGGTDTQYF
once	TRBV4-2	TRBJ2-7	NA	TGTGCCAGCAGCCAGTCTAGCCTCTACGAGCAGTACTTC	CASSQSSLYEQYF